Presented here are 16 T cell receptor beta chains from one specimen sequenced in a study of blood T cell repertoires in COVID-19. The assay was immunoSEQ multiplex PCR, and TCRdb's table has in-frame clones only and misses some. Of about 34,000 clones in the sample, roughly 80% were seen once. The sequenced sample was peripheral blood. The receptors here all came from a man older than 75 with active or convalescent COVID-19.

This chain joins TRBV15 and TRBJ1-4; TRBD1 is a possible D gene (6 bases). The CDR3 has 16 residues. Trimming cost V 4 bases and J 2 bases, with 14 bases left between them. CDR1 and CDR2 (germline): LNHNV, YYDKDF (reference sequence). The CDR3, as DNA: TGTGCCACCAGCATTATAACAGGGCTGACTAATGAAAAACTGTTTTTT. Translating gives CATSIITGLTNEKLFF.

This chain links TRBV12-3 or TRBV12-4 with TRBJ2-7; 14 bases match TRBD2. This CDR3 contains 13 residues. With V trimmed by 3 bases and J by 11 bases, 3 bases remained unmatched. The CDR3 DNA follows: TGTGCCAGCAGTTTCGGGACTAGCGGGAGAAAGTACTTC. Its protein product is CASSFGTSGRKYF.

This chain uses TRBV10-1 with TRBJ2-1; D is perhaps TRBD1 (5 bases). The CDR3 loop spans 16 amino acids. V lost 6 bases and J lost 5, with 20 bases in between. Germline V CDR1 and CDR2: WNHNN, SYGVQD (reference sequence). CDR3 region: CASRMTAALRDNEQFF. The CDR3 DNA is TGCGCCAGCAGAATGACGGCCGCCCTCAGGGACAATGAGCAGTTCTTC.

The chain links TRBV12-3 or TRBV12-4 to TRBJ2-1; D remains unclear. The CDR3 sequence is 13 residues long. V was shortened by 2 bases and J by 12 bases, with 14 bases between the two germline ends. The CDR3 loop is CASSLYWRSMQFF. CDR3 DNA sequence: TGTGCCAGCAGTTTATATTGGCGGAGTATGCAGTTCTTC.

This clone is medium-sized within its sample. This chain joins TRBV4-1 and TRBJ2-7; 8 bases line up with TRBD1. After removal of 6 bases from V and 0 bases from J, the junction contained 7 bases not matched to a gene. The CDR3 spans 15 residues. The germline CDR1 and CDR2 sequences are MGHRA and YSYEKL. CDR3 loop: CASRQDRAPSYEQYF. The CDR3 region has the DNA TGCGCCAGCAGGCAGGACAGGGCTCCCTCCTACGAGCAGTACTTC.

The chain carries TRBV28 and TRBJ2-1, with 8 bases lining up with TRBD2. J gave up 9 bases and V 5 bases, and 15 bases lay outside the gene matches. The CDR3 covers 16 residues. The germline CDR1 and CDR2 sequences are MDHEN and SYDVKM. The CDR3: CASSPATSGGMGEQFF. In DNA form, the CDR3 reads TGTGCCAGCAGTCCCGCCACGAGCGGGGGAATGGGTGAGCAGTTCTTC.

The chain is built from TRBV9 and TRBJ1-3, with TRBD1 matching over 7 bases. CDR3 size: 16 residues. CDR1 is SGDLS, CDR2 YYNGEE, per germline. After removal of 0 bases from V and 0 bases from J, the junction contained 3 bases not matched to a gene. CDR3 nucleotides: TGTGCCAGCAGCGTAGGGCCAGGGGGCTCTGGAAACACCATATATTTT. Amino acid sequence: CASSVGPGGSGNTIYF. Full variable domain (rest looked up from reference TRBV9 and TRBJ1-3): DSGVTQTPKHLITATGQRVTLRCSPRSGDLSVYWYQQSLDQGLQFLIQYYNGEERAKGNILERFSAQQFPDLHSELNLSSLELGDSALYFCASSVGPGGSGNTIYFGEGSWLTVV.

As to this clone: Mismatch with germline at one junction end may stem from a read error. The chain recombines TRBV11-3 with TRBJ2-1; D might be TRBD1 (5 bases). The CDR3 sequence is 12 residues long. Germline V lookup: CDR1 SGHNT, CDR2 YENEEA. The chain's CDR3 is CASSLDPRTTIF. CDR3 DNA sequence: TGTGCCAGCAGCTTAGATCCAAGGACAACCATCTTC.

The chain uses TRBV28 and TRBJ2-2; D not certain. Germline V gene data show CDR1 as MDHEN and CDR2 as SYDVKM. This CDR3 has 15 amino acids. V was clipped by 2 bases and J by 0 bases, with 7 bases between them. CDR3 in DNA: TGTGCCAGCAGTTTAGAAACGGCGAACACCGGGGAGCTGTTTTTT. Translation: CASSLETANTGELFF.

The chain couples TRBV6-2 or TRBV6-3 to TRBJ1-1; D is ambiguous. The CDR3 has 14 amino acids. The germline V gene encodes CDR1 MNHEY and CDR2 SVGEGT. Between the trimmed V and J ends, which lost 6 bases and 1 base, there was a span of 12 bases. In DNA, the CDR3 is TGTGCCAGCAGCCCCCCGACTGCGAACACTGAAGCTTTCTTT. It encodes CASSPPTANTEAFF.

This sequence joins TRBV27 and TRBJ1-2; the D is unclear. The germline V gene has CDR1 MNHEY and CDR2 SMNVEV (reference sequence). CDR3 length equals 13 residues. V lost 0 bases, J lost 2 bases, and 4 bases lay in between. The CDR3 nucleotides are TGTGCCAGCAGTTTATCCGTGAACTATGGCTACACCTTC. Amino acids: CASSLSVNYGYTF.

This clone turned up a few times. The chain is built from TRBV6-1 and TRBJ2-3; 11 nucleotides match TRBD2. There are 17 residues in the CDR3. V was pared by 1 base and J by 0 bases, with 3 bases of the junction left unmatched. Germline V gives CDR1 MNHNS, CDR2 SASEGT. The CDR3 coding sequence is TGTGCCAGCAGTGAAGTAGCGGGAGGGTCTAGCACAGATACGCAGTATTTT. Translated, it gives CASSEVAGGSSTDTQYF.

The chain recombines TRBV19 with TRBJ2-2; possible D gene TRBD1, 5 bases. The CDR3 spans 14 residues. Germline values: CDR1 LNHDA, CDR2 SQIVND (reference sequence). V lost 5 bases and J 5 bases, leaving 12 bases between the germline ends. The CDR3, as DNA: TGTGCCAGTAGTGAAAGGTCAGGGACCGGGGAGCTGTTTTTT. Protein sequence: CASSERSGTGELFF.

This clone appeared a few times. This chain joins TRBV19 and TRBJ1-5; D unresolved. The germline V gene has CDR1 LNHDA and CDR2 SQIVND (reference sequence). This CDR3 spans 15 amino acids. The V gene lost 1 base and the J gene lost 2 bases, with 9 bases spanning the gap. For the CDR3, the DNA is TGTGCCAGTAGTATAGGGAGTACGGGCAATCAGCCCCAGCATTTT. It is translated as CASSIGSTGNQPQHF.

The CDR3 bases are TGTGCCATCAACCCGACGCCAGGGTCACAGCCCCAGCATTTT. This sequence encodes CAINPTPGSQPQHF. The chain links TRBV10-3 to TRBJ1-5, with TRBD1 as a possible D gene (5 bases). V was cut by 7 bases and J by 7 bases, with 17 bases left in between. CDR3 size: 14 residues. From germline, CDR1 is ENHRY and CDR2 SYGVKD.

The J gene is TRBJ2-1, the V gene TRBV9; TRBD2 agrees at 10 bases. From germline, CDR1 is SGDLS and CDR2 YYNGEE. J gave up 5 bases and V 5 bases, and 7 bases lay outside the gene matches. CDR3 length equals 15 residues. The CDR3 region is CASSYIAGGNNEQFF. The DNA for the CDR3 is TGTGCCAGCAGTTACATAGCGGGAGGTAACAATGAGCAGTTCTTC.